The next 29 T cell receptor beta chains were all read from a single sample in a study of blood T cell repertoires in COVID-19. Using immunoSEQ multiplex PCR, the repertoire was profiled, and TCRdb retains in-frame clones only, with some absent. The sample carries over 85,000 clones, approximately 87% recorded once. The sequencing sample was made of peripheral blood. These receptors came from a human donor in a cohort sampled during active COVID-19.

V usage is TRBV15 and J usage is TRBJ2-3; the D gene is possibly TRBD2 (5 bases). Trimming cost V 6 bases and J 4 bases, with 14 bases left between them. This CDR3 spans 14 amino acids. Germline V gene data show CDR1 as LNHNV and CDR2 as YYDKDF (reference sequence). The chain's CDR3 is CATRPGNVADTQYF. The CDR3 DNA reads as TGTGCCACCAGGCCGGGGAACGTAGCAGATACGCAGTATTTT.

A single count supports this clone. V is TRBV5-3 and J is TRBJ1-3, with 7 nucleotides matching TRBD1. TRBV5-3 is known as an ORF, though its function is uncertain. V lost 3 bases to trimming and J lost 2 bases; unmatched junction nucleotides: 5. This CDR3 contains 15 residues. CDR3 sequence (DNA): TGTGCCAGAAGCTACAGGGGTTTGGCTGGAAACACCATATATTTT. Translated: CARSYRGLAGNTIYF.

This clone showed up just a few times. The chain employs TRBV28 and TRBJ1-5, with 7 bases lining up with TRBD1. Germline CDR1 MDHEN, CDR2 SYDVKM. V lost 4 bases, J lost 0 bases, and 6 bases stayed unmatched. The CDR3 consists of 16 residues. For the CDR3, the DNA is TGTGCCAGCAGTTCCGATGGACAGGCTAGCAATCAGCCCCAGCATTTT. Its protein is CASSSDGQASNQPQHF.

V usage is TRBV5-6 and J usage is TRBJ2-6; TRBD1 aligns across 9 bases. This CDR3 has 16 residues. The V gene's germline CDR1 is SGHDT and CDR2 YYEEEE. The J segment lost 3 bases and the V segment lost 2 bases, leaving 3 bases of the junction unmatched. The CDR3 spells CASSFTGGRGANVLTF. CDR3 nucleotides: TGTGCCAGCAGCTTTACAGGGGGCCGTGGGGCCAACGTCCTGACTTTC.

CDR3 in DNA: TGTGCCAGCTCGAGGGCGAGACGAGAAGCTTTCTTT. Amino acids: CASSRARREAFF. The V and J genes are TRBV6-5 and TRBJ1-1; no reliable D call. V lost 8 bases and J 8 bases, leaving 15 bases between the germline ends. CDR3 length: 12 amino acids. CDR1 MNHEY and CDR2 SVGAGI come from the germline V gene.

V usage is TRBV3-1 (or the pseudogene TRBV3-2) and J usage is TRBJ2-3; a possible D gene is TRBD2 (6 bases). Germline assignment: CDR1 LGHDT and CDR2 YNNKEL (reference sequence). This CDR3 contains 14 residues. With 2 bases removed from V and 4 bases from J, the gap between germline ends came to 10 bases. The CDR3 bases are TGTGCCAGCAGCCAATGGTGGGAGGCAGATACGCAGTATTTT. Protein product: CASSQWWEADTQYF.

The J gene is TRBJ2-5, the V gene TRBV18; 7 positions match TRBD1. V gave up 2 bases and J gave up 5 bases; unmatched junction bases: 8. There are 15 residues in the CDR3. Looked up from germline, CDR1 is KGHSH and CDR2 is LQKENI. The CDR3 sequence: CASSPNRGSAETQYF. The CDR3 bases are TGTGCCAGCTCACCAAACAGGGGTAGCGCGGAGACCCAGTACTTC.

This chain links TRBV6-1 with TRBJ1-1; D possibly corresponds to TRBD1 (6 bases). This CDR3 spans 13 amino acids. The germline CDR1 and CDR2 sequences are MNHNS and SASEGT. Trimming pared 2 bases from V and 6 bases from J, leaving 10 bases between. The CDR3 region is CASSELGQPEAFF. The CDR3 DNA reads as TGTGCCAGCAGTGAATTAGGACAGCCTGAAGCTTTCTTT.

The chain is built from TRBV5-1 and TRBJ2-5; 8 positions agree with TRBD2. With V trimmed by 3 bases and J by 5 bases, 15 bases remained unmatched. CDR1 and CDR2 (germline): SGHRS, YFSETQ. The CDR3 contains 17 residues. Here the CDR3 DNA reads TGCGCCAGCAGCTCGAGACTAGCGACCCCGCAGGGGGAGACCCAGTACTTC. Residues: CASSSRLATPQGETQYF.

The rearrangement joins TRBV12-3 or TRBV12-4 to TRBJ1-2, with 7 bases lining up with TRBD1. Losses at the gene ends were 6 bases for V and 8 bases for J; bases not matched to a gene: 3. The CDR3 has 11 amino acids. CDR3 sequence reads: CASSYRGGYTF. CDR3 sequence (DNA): TGTGCCAGCAGCTACAGGGGCGGCTACACCTTC.

CDR3 sequence (DNA): TGTGCCAGCAGTTATAGACCGGAGGACAATGAGCAGTTCTTC. Its translation: CASSYRPEDNEQFF. This chain connects TRBV6-2 or TRBV6-3 to TRBJ2-1, with D perhaps TRBD2 (5 bases). V was shortened by 3 bases and J by 5 bases, with 11 bases between the two germline ends. Germline loops: CDR1 MNHEY, CDR2 SVGEGT. The CDR3 length is 14 residues.

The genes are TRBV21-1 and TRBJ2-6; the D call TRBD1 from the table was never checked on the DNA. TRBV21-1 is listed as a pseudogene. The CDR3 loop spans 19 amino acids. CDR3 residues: CASSEEKTGCRSGANVLTF. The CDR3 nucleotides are TGTGCCAGCAGCGAAGAAAAGACAGGGTGTCGGTCTGGGGCCAACGTCCTGACTTTC.

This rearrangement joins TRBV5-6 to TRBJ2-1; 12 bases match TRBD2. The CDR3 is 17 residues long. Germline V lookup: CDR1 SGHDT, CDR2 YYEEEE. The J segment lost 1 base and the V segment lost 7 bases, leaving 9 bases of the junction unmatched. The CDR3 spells CASFTRTSGISYNEQFF. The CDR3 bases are TGTGCCAGCTTCACAAGGACTAGCGGGATTTCCTACAATGAGCAGTTCTTC.

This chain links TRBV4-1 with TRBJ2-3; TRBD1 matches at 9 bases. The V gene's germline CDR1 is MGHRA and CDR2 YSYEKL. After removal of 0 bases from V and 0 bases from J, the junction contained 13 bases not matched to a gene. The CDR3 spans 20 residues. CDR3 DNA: TGCGCCAGCAGCCAAGACAGGTACCGGACAGGGGTTACTAGCACAGATACGCAGTATTTT. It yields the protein CASSQDRYRTGVTSTDTQYF.

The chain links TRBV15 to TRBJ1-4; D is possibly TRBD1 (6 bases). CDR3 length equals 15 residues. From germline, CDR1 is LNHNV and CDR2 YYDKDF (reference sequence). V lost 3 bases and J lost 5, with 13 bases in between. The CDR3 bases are TGTGCCACCAGCAGGGCAGGGGTGGGGAATGAAAAACTGTTTTTT. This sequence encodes CATSRAGVGNEKLFF. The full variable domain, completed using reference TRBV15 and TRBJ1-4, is DAMVIQNPRYQVTQFGKPVTLSCSQTLNHNVMYWYQQKSSQAPKLLFHYYDKDFNNEADTPDNFQSRRPNTSFCFLDIRSPGLGDTAMYLCATSRAGVGNEKLFFGSGTQLSVL.

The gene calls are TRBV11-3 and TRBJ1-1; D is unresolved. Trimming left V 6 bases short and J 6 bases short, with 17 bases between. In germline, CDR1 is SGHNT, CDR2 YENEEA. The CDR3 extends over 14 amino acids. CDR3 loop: CASSLGRGNSEAFF. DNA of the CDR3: TGTGCCAGCAGTCTAGGTCGGGGTAATTCTGAAGCTTTCTTT. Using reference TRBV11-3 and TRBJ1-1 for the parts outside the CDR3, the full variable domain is EAGVVQSPRYKIIEKKQPVAFWCNPISGHNTLYWYLQNLGQGPELLIRYENEEAVDDSQLPKDRFSAERLKGVDSTLKIQPAELGDSAVYLCASSLGRGNSEAFFGQGTRLTVV.

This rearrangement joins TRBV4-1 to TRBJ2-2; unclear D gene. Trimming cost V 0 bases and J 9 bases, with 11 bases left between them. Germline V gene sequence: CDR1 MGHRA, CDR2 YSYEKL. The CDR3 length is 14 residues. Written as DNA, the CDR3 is TGCGCCAGCAGCCAAGAAGAGAATAGCAGGGAGCTGTTTTTT. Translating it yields CASSQEENSRELFF.

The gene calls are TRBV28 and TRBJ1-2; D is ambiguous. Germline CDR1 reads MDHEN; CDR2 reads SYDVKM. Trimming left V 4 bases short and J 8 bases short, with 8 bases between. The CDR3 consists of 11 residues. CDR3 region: CASSSEWGYTF. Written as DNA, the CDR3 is TGTGCCAGCAGTTCCGAGTGGGGCTACACCTTC.

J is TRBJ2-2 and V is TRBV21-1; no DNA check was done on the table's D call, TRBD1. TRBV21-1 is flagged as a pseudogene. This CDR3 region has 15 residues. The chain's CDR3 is CARDRGPSNTGELFF. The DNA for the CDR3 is TGTGCCAGGGACAGGGGCCCTTCGAACACCGGGGAGCTGTTTTTT.

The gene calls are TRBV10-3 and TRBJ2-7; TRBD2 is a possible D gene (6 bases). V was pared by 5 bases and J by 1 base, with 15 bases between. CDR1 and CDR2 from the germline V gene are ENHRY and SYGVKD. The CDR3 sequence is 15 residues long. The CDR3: CAISPPGDGSYEQYF. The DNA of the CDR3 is TGTGCCATCAGTCCTCCGGGGGACGGATCCTACGAGCAGTACTTC.

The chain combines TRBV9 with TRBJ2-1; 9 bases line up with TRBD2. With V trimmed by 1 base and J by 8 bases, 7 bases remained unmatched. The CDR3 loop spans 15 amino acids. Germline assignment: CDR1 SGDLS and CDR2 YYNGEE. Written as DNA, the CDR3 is TGTGCCAGCAGCGTACATGGTAGCGGGAGCGATGAGCAGTTCTTC. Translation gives CASSVHGSGSDEQFF.

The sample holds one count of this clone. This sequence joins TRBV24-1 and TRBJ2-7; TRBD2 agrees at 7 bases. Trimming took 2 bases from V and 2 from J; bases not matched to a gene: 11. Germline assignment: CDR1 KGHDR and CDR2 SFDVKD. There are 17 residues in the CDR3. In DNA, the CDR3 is TGTGCCACCAGTGATTGCACTAGCGTCCCGCACCCCTACGAGCAGTACTTC. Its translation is CATSDCTSVPHPYEQYF.

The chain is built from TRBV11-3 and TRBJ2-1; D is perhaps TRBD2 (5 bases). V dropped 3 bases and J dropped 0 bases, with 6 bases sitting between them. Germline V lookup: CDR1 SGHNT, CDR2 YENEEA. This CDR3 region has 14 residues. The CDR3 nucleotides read TGTGCCAGCAGCTTGAGCGGCTCCTACAATGAGCAGTTCTTC. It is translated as CASSLSGSYNEQFF.

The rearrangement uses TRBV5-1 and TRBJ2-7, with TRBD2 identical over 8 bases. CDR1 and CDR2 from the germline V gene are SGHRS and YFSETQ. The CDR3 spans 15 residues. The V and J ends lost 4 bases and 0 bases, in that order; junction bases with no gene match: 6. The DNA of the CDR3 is TGCGCCAGCAGCGAAACTAGCGGAAGCTCCTACGAGCAGTACTTC. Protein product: CASSETSGSSYEQYF.

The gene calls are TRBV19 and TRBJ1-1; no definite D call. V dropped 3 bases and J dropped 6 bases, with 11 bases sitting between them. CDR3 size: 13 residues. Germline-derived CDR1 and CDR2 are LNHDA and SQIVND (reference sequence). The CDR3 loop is CASSIGPPSEAFF. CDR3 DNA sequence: TGTGCCAGTAGTATTGGCCCCCCGTCTGAAGCTTTCTTT. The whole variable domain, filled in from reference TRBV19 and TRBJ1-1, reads DGGITQSPKYLFRKEGQNVTLSCEQNLNHDAMYWYRQDPGQGLRLIYYSQIVNDFQKGDIAEGYSVSREKKESFPLTVTSAQKNPTAFYLCASSIGPPSEAFFGQGTRLTVV.

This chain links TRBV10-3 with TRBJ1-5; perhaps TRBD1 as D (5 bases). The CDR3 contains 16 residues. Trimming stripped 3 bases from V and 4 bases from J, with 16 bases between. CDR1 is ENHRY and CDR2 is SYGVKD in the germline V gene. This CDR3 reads CAISDLGRGINQPQHF. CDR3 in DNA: TGTGCCATCAGTGATTTGGGACGCGGGATAAATCAGCCCCAGCATTTT.

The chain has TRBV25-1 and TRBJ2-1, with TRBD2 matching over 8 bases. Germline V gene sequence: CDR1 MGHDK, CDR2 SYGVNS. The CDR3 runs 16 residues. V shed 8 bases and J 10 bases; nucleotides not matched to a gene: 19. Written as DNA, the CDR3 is TGTGCCAGCGCGCGCCCTGGGACTAGACATCGGAACGAGCAGTTCTTC. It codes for CASARPGTRHRNEQFF.

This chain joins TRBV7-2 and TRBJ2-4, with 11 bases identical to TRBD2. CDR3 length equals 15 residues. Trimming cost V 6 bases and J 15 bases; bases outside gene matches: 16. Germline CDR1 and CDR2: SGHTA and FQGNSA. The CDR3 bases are TGTGCCAGCAGTGAGGCACTAGCGGGAGCTCAGGTGGTGTACTTC. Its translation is CASSEALAGAQVVYF.

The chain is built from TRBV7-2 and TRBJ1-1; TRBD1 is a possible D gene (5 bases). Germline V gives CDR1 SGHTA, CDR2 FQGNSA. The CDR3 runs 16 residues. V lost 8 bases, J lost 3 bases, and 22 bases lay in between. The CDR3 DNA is TGTGCCAGCGGACCAATTCGACAGTTTTCAGACACTGAAGCTTTCTTT. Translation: CASGPIRQFSDTEAFF.